Listed below are T cell receptor beta chains from one sample, sequenced in a study of cytomegalovirus exposure and HLA in healthy donors. The table came from immunoSEQ multiplex PCR; TCRdb's copy has only in-frame clones and leaves some out. Of about 180,000 clones listed, about 81% are singletons. The sequencing input was PBMCs. These receptors were obtained from a middle-aged man in good health and CMV-seronegative. Both conserved end residues are part of each CDR3. Fields, in order: J gene, V gene, clone size, D gene, CDR3 protein, CDR3 DNA. D genes are given only for firm matches. Size values are once, few and many counts, or a class for expanded clones, and some rows have none.

j_call: TRBJ1-5; v_call: TRBV6-5; clone_size: once; d_call: NA; cdr3_aa: CASSPPGQPQHF; cdr3_nt: TGTGCCAGCAGCCCCCCGGGTCAGCCCCAGCATTTT
j_call: TRBJ2-1; v_call: TRBV5-1; clone_size: NA; d_call: TRBD1; cdr3_aa: CASSLVGVGQGAYNEQFF; cdr3_nt: TGCGCCAGCAGCTTGGTAGGTGTAGGTCAGGGGGCCTACAATGAGCAGTTCTTC
j_call: TRBJ2-7; v_call: TRBV28; clone_size: NA; d_call: TRBD2; cdr3_aa: CASLSGEGRSYEQYF; cdr3_nt: TGTGCCAGCCTCTCCGGGGAGGGCAGGTCCTACGAGCAGTACTTC
j_call: TRBJ2-2; v_call: TRBV11-2; clone_size: NA; d_call: TRBD2; cdr3_aa: CASRKTSGEAGELFF; cdr3_nt: TGTGCCAGCAGAAAAACTAGCGGGGAGGCCGGGGAGCTGTTTTTT
j_call: TRBJ2-2; v_call: TRBV9; clone_size: NA; d_call: NA; cdr3_aa: CASSPTLVGELFF; cdr3_nt: TGTGCCAGCAGCCCTACTTTGGTCGGGGAGCTGTTTTTT
j_call: TRBJ1-6; v_call: TRBV18; clone_size: NA; d_call: TRBD1; cdr3_aa: CASSPRDRGMGGYSPLHF; cdr3_nt: TGCGCCAGCTCACCACGAGACAGGGGGATGGGCGGTTATTCACCCCTCCACTTT
j_call: TRBJ2-7; v_call: TRBV7-9; clone_size: NA; d_call: TRBD2; cdr3_aa: CASSRPAGEGYEQYF; cdr3_nt: TGTGCCAGCAGTCGTCCCGCGGGGGAGGGCTACGAGCAGTACTTC
j_call: TRBJ2-7; v_call: TRBV6-5; clone_size: NA; d_call: TRBD1; cdr3_aa: CASSPNPGQGYEQYF; cdr3_nt: TGTGCCAGCAGTCCTAATCCGGGACAGGGTTACGAGCAGTACTTC
j_call: TRBJ2-5; v_call: TRBV28; clone_size: NA; d_call: TRBD2; cdr3_aa: CASTAGGTQETQYF; cdr3_nt: TGTGCCAGCACGGCGGGGGGTACCCAAGAGACCCAGTACTTC
j_call: TRBJ2-2; v_call: TRBV9; clone_size: NA; d_call: NA; cdr3_aa: CASSVEATGELFF; cdr3_nt: TGTGCCAGCAGCGTAGAAGCCACCGGGGAGCTGTTTTTT
j_call: TRBJ1-2; v_call: TRBV18; clone_size: NA; d_call: NA; cdr3_aa: CASSPYSREFSGGYTF; cdr3_nt: TGTGCCAGCTCACCCTACTCCAGGGAATTCTCTGGAGGCTACACCTTC
j_call: TRBJ1-2; v_call: TRBV11-2; clone_size: once; d_call: NA; cdr3_aa: CASSFDGEAKTYGYTF; cdr3_nt: TGTGCCAGCAGCTTTGATGGAGAAGCAAAAACCTATGGCTACACCTTC
j_call: TRBJ2-1; v_call: TRBV9; clone_size: once; d_call: TRBD2; cdr3_aa: CASSVGTSGGAAEQFF; cdr3_nt: TGTGCCAGCAGCGTAGGTACTAGCGGGGGGGCCGCTGAGCAGTTCTTC
j_call: TRBJ2-3; v_call: TRBV10-3; clone_size: NA; d_call: NA; cdr3_aa: CAISGLLGGDTQYF; cdr3_nt: TGTGCCATCAGTGGCCTTCTGGGGGGAGATACGCAGTATTTT
j_call: TRBJ1-2; v_call: TRBV19; clone_size: NA; d_call: TRBD1; cdr3_aa: CASTRMDRVNYGYTF; cdr3_nt: TGTGCCAGTACCCGGATGGACAGGGTTAACTATGGCTACACCTTC
j_call: TRBJ2-2; v_call: TRBV5-6; clone_size: NA; d_call: NA; cdr3_aa: CASSLLGGTGELFF; cdr3_nt: TGTGCCAGCAGCTTGCTTGGCGGGACCGGGGAGCTGTTTTTT
j_call: TRBJ2-2; v_call: TRBV6-1; clone_size: NA; d_call: NA; cdr3_aa: CASRGAMTNTGELFF; cdr3_nt: TGTGCCAGCAGAGGGGCGATGACGAACACCGGGGAGCTGTTTTTT
j_call: TRBJ2-3; v_call: TRBV4-2; clone_size: NA; d_call: TRBD2; cdr3_aa: CASSLSGGFQDTQYF; cdr3_nt: TGTGCCAGCAGCCTCAGCGGGGGGTTTCAAGATACGCAGTATTTT
j_call: TRBJ1-5; v_call: TRBV7-2; clone_size: NA; d_call: NA; cdr3_aa: CASSPGPGGIQPQHF; cdr3_nt: TGTGCCAGCAGCCCAGGGCCGGGGGGGATTCAGCCCCAGCATTTT
j_call: TRBJ2-7; v_call: TRBV4-1; clone_size: NA; d_call: TRBD1; cdr3_aa: CASSQAMGTGLFYEQYF; cdr3_nt: TGCGCCAGCAGCCAAGCGATGGGGACAGGGCTTTTTTACGAGCAGTACTTC
j_call: TRBJ1-5; v_call: TRBV7-8; clone_size: NA; d_call: NA; cdr3_aa: CASSLVSQPQHF; cdr3_nt: TGTGCCAGCAGCTTAGTCAGTCAGCCCCAGCATTTT
j_call: TRBJ1-2; v_call: TRBV4-2; clone_size: NA; d_call: TRBD1; cdr3_aa: CASSPGTGGLDYGYTF; cdr3_nt: TGTGCCAGCAGCCCGGGGACAGGGGGATTAGACTATGGCTACACCTTC